The clone carrying this T cell receptor (beta chain) was seen more than once but under ten times. Its target is not known. About 200 ng DNA, around 30,000 T cell genomes, went into each sorted-subset replicate PCR. Per the authors' pipeline: As immunoSEQ supplied junction-only sequences (without quality scores), filtering differed. TCRdb's copy holds only in-frame clones and misses some; the assay was immunoSEQ multiplex PCR. V and J calls plus clone size are reproduced from that table; the DNA served to infer D and trimming. The data contain some 900,000 clones, roughly 72% of them singletons. This sample was taken from a study of shared clonotypes between healthy human individuals. Germline V gene lookup returns CDR1 GTSNPN and CDR2 SVGIG (reference sequence). The CDR3 is made up of 11 amino acids. V was trimmed by 4 bases and J by 8 bases, leaving 11 bases between them. Findings and caveats of the study: Sequencing depth was expected to influence donor clonotype sharing.

Donors were Caucasian adults residing in Nashville, Tennessee, USA. V usage is TRBV30 and J usage is TRBJ1-1; D call uncertain. This sequence was found in a man between 18 and 29 years old in good health. The sample was memory CD4+ T cells sorted from blood. Subset noted: CD45RA-negative fraction. The CDR3 DNA reads as TGTGCCTGGACACCGGTTATCGAAGCTTTCTTT. The encoded protein is CAWTPVIEAFF.